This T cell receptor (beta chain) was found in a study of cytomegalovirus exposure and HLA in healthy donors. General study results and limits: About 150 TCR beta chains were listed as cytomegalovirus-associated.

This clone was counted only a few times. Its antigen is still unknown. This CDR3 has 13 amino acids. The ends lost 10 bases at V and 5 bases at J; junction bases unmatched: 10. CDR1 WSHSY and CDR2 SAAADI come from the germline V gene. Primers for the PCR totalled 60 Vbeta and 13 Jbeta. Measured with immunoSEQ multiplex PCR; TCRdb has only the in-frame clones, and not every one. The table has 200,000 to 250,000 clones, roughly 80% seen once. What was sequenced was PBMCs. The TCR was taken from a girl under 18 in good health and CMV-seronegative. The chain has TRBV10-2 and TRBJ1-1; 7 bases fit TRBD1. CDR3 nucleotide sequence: TGCGCCACCGAGACAGGGACGGGAACTGAAGCTTTCTTT. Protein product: CATETGTGTEAFF.